This T cell receptor beta chain was sequenced in a study of neurological immune-mediated disorders. Regarding the study as a whole: CDR3 amino acid sequences of expanded clones were not shared across subjects, a result suggesting private repertoires in all groups.

5'RACE with 10-nucleotide random UMIs produced the cDNA. TCRdb itself ran the 5' RACE reads through MiXCR, one entry per CDR3 protein. This table has 30,000 to 40,000 distinct CDR3 sequences, 11% appearing once. Germline V gene lookup returns CDR1 SGHRS and CDR2 YFSETQ. The CDR3 runs to 9 residues. This clonotype was counted at least ten times. What it binds is unknown. Regarding time point: technical triplicate 1. PBMCs numbering 2 million and stored at -80 C yielded the unsorted libraries. The J gene is TRBJ2-1, the V gene TRBV5-1; D ambiguous. The source material was PBMCs. The source is a man aged 60-69 years with HTLV-1-associated myelopathy (HAM/TSP). CDR3 sequence (DNA): TGCCCATCCCCTCATGAGCAGTTCTTC. It is translated as CPSPHEQFF.